The T cell receptor (beta chain) described here comes from a study of regulatory T cells in long-lasting Graves disease. This sample's time point: newly diagnosed GD, antithyroid drugs for less than 3 months. The authors made the TCR library using RNA they extracted from PBMCs. Germline V gene lookup returns CDR1 SNHLY and CDR2 FYNNEI. This CDR3 comprises 17 residues. V was trimmed by 7 bases and J by 0 bases, leaving 18 bases between them. Arm-PCR of CDR3 regions and iRepertoire HTBI primers were used to build TCR beta libraries. MiXCR, applied by TCRdb to the multiplex PCR reads, yields one record per CDR3 protein. This table holds some 400,000 distinct CDR3 sequences, under 15% found once. This sample was also put to use in a study of T cells in Graves' hyperthyroidism and ophthalmopathy.

The V and J genes are TRBV2 and TRBJ2-2; D is unresolved. Sequenced here: peripheral blood mononuclear cells (PBMCs), sampled at new diagnosis, from a patient treated with antithyroid drugs. The clonotype was recovered from a woman in her twenties or thirties with Graves disease. The CDR3, as DNA: TGTGCCAGCAACGAAAACGAGGTTCACGCGAACACCGGGGAGCTGTTTTTT. This codes for CASNENEVHANTGELFF. The full variable domain, rest sourced from reference TRBV2 and TRBJ2-2, is EPEVTQTPSHQVTQMGQEVILRCVPISNHLYFYWYRQILGQKVEFLVSFYNNEISEKSEIFDDQFSVERPDGSNFTLKIRSTKLEDSAMYFCASNENEVHANTGELFFGEGSRLTVL.